The 25 T cell receptor beta chains in this list originate from one sample, sequenced in a study of T cell repertoires in cytomegalovirus infection. Using its own MiXCR run on the reads, TCRdb lists one record per CDR3 protein. The sample carries around 290,000 distinct CDR3 sequences, roughly 25% recorded once. The material sequenced was PBMCs. These receptors all come from a human donor in good health (CMV status not recorded). Some clones in this sample may be carry-over from other donors' samples.

The chain joins TRBV6-6 to TRBJ2-7, with 9 bases that match TRBD2. The trim removed 7 bases at V and 5 bases at J, leaving 9 bases unmatched. Germline V CDR1 and CDR2: MNHNY, SVGAGI (reference sequence). The CDR3 is 14 residues long. The CDR3 loop is CASTRGSGSHEQYF. CDR3 in DNA: TGTGCCAGCACCCGGGGTAGCGGGAGCCACGAGCAGTACTTC.

This clonotype was counted a few times. V gene TRBV19 combines with J gene TRBJ1-6; 8 positions match TRBD1. The germline V gene has CDR1 LNHDA and CDR2 SQIVND (reference sequence). With V trimmed by 9 bases and J by 6 bases, 7 bases remained unmatched. The CDR3 consists of 14 residues. CDR3 sequence (DNA): TGTGCCAGCGCCCCAACAGGGGGTAATTCACCCCTCCACTTT. Translation gives CASAPTGGNSPLHF.

The gene calls are TRBV12-3 or TRBV12-4 and TRBJ1-6; tentatively, D is TRBD1 (6 bases). The CDR3 runs 13 residues. V was clipped by 10 bases and J by 8 bases, with 15 bases between them. CDR3 coding DNA: TGTGCCATAGGCAGGGGATCGGATTCACCCCTCCACTTT. Protein: CAIGRGSDSPLHF.

The V and J genes are TRBV29-1 and TRBJ1-5; tentatively, D is TRBD1 (6 bases). V was cut by 6 bases and J by 3 bases, with 12 bases left in between. This CDR3 region has 13 residues. The V gene's germline CDR1 is SQVTM and CDR2 ANQGSEA. CDR3 protein: CSVQGNDNQPQHF. The DNA for the CDR3 is TGCAGCGTACAGGGTAATGACAATCAGCCCCAGCATTTT.

DNA for the CDR3: TGTGCCAGCAGTCCGGGACTAGCGGGAGGAGGGATCGCCTACGAGCAGTACTTC. This sequence encodes CASSPGLAGGGIAYEQYF. V gene TRBV6-2 or TRBV6-3 combines with J gene TRBJ2-7; TRBD2 aligns across 15 bases. CDR1 and CDR2 from the germline V gene are MNHEY and SVGEGT. V dropped 5 bases and J dropped 2; count of bases not matched to a gene: 10. There are 18 residues in the CDR3.

This clonotype has ten or more counts. Written as DNA, the CDR3 is TGTGCCAGCAGCTCCGTAGAGGGACAGGGCTACGACTATGGCTACACCTTC. It specifies CASSSVEGQGYDYGYTF. The rearrangement links TRBV7-9 to TRBJ1-2; 9 nucleotides agree with TRBD1. The ends lost 4 bases at V and 3 bases at J; junction bases unmatched: 12. Germline CDR1 and CDR2: SEHNR and FQNEAQ (reference sequence). The CDR3 is 17 amino acids.

The chain uses TRBV7-3 and TRBJ2-1; D tentatively fits TRBD1 or TRBD2 (5 bases each). V shed 2 bases and J shed 2 bases, with 10 bases lying between them. Germline-derived CDR1 and CDR2 are SGHTA and FQGTGA. The CDR3 totals 15 residues. The CDR3 region is CASSLDGAPYNEQFF. The CDR3 DNA follows: TGTGCCAGCAGCTTAGACGGGGCGCCCTACAATGAGCAGTTCTTC.

V gene TRBV2 combines with J gene TRBJ1-5, with D uncertain. V dropped 2 bases and J dropped 3 bases, with 8 bases sitting between them. The germline gives CDR1 SNHLY, CDR2 FYNNEI. This CDR3 region has 14 residues. CDR3 nucleotide sequence: TGTGCCAGCAGTGAACAGGCTTACAATCAGCCCCAGCATTTT. Protein: CASSEQAYNQPQHF.

This clonotype was picked up a small number of times. This chain links TRBV20-1 with TRBJ2-1, with 11 bases identical to TRBD2. After removal of 3 bases from V and 12 bases from J, the junction contained 16 bases not matched to a gene. CDR1 DFQATT and CDR2 SNEGSKA come from the germline V gene (reference sequence). This CDR3 has 16 amino acids. CDR3 sequence: CSASLLAGGLKGGQFF. CDR3 nucleotide sequence: TGCAGTGCTAGCCTCCTAGCGGGGGGCCTCAAGGGTGGGCAGTTCTTC.

This chain connects TRBV7-3 to TRBJ2-5; D is ambiguous. Germline V gene data show CDR1 as SGHTA and CDR2 as FQGTGA. V was clipped by 2 bases and J by 4 bases, with 8 bases between them. CDR3 length: 13 residues. CDR3 region: CASSLDRRETQYF. As DNA, the CDR3 is TGTGCCAGCAGCTTAGATAGGAGAGAGACCCAGTACTTC.

This clonotype was observed many times. V and J are TRBV10-3 and TRBJ2-3; 8 nucleotides align to TRBD1. CDR3 size: 14 residues. J lost 4 bases, V lost 6 bases, and 6 bases had no gene match. Germline-derived CDR1 and CDR2 are ENHRY and SYGVKD. CDR3 nucleotide sequence: TGTGCCATCAGAAACAGGGGGTGGGCAGATACGCAGTATTTT. Amino acids: CAIRNRGWADTQYF.

This chain joins TRBV13 and TRBJ2-1; D is undetermined. Germline V gives CDR1 PRHDT, CDR2 FYEKMQ (reference sequence). The CDR3 has 14 residues. Trimming shortened V by 0 bases and J by 5 bases, and 8 bases separated the two germline ends. The CDR3 loop reads CASSLGLTNNEQFF. The CDR3 region has the DNA TGTGCCAGCAGCTTAGGGCTGACAAACAATGAGCAGTTCTTC.

The chain is built from TRBV2 and TRBJ2-4, with TRBD2 matching over 10 bases. In germline, CDR1 is SNHLY, CDR2 FYNNEI. V lost 2 bases and J lost 9; bases outside the gene matches: 7. This CDR3 has 15 amino acids. In DNA, the CDR3 is TGTGCCAGCAGTGAACGGCTAGCGGGAGCGGGCATTCAGTACTTC. Protein sequence: CASSERLAGAGIQYF.

The chain employs TRBV18 and TRBJ1-2; D possibly corresponds to TRBD1 (5 bases). There are 13 residues in the CDR3. V lost 6 bases to trimming and J lost 8 bases, with 16 bases between them. Germline CDR1 is KGHSH and CDR2 is LQKENI. CDR3 amino acids: CASSLRDGLGYTF. CDR3 nucleotide sequence: TGTGCCAGCTCCCTCCGGGACGGCCTCGGCTACACCTTC.

This chain joins TRBV7-2 and TRBJ2-7; D is perhaps TRBD1 or TRBD2 (5 bases each). V was shortened by 5 bases and J by 3 bases, with 20 bases between the two germline ends. Germline V gives CDR1 SGHTA, CDR2 FQGNSA. The CDR3 runs 16 residues. CDR3 DNA: TGTGCCAGCAGCCGGACCCCCGGGACGGAGTTCTACGAGCAGTACTTC. Its translation: CASSRTPGTEFYEQYF.

This clonotype appeared a single time. The gene calls are TRBV28 and TRBJ2-1; 7 bases agree with TRBD2. The germline gives CDR1 MDHEN, CDR2 SYDVKM. This CDR3 is built from 15 residues. V shed 3 bases, J shed 2 bases, and the junction held 4 bases outside the gene matches. The CDR3 loop reads CASSFAGVPYNEQFF. The CDR3 coding sequence is TGTGCCAGCAGTTTTGCGGGGGTCCCCTACAATGAGCAGTTCTTC.

In this sample, this clonotype turned up many times. The chain recombines TRBV7-2 with TRBJ2-1; D may be TRBD2 (6 bases). Trimming stripped 0 bases from V and 12 bases from J, with 15 bases between. There are 14 residues in the CDR3. Germline values: CDR1 SGHTA, CDR2 FQGNSA. CDR3 in DNA: TGTGCCAGCAGCTTAGCGGGGGGACTCCCTGGGCAGTTCTTC. Its protein product is CASSLAGGLPGQFF. The whole variable domain, remainder taken from reference TRBV7-2 and TRBJ2-1, is GAGVSQSPSNKVTEKGKDVELRCDPISGHTALYWYRQSLGQGLEFLIYFQGNSAPDKSGLPSDRFSAERTGGSVSTLTIQRTQQEDSAVYLCASSLAGGLPGQFFGPGTRLTVL.

The chain couples TRBV12-3 or TRBV12-4 to TRBJ2-5; 8 bases line up with TRBD2. The CDR3 length is 13 residues. V gave up 4 bases and J gave up 4 bases; unmatched junction bases: 2. The CDR3 nucleotides read TGTGCCAGCAGTTGGACTAGCAGAGAGACCCAGTACTTC. Its translation: CASSWTSRETQYF.

This clonotype was counted many times. The rearrangement uses TRBV7-2 and TRBJ2-5; no reliable D call. The CDR3 loop spans 14 amino acids. CDR1 is SGHTA and CDR2 is FQGNSA in the germline V gene. V was pared by 5 bases and J by 2 bases, with 12 bases between. The CDR3 region has the DNA TGTGCCAGCAGCCAAGCTGGCTCACAAGAGACCCAGTACTTC. It yields the protein CASSQAGSQETQYF.

V gene TRBV7-9 combines with J gene TRBJ2-2; D gene ambiguous. CDR3 size: 14 residues. Trimming stripped 2 bases from V and 0 bases from J, with 4 bases between. Germline V gives CDR1 SEHNR, CDR2 FQNEAQ (reference sequence). In nucleotides, the CDR3 is TGTGCCAGCAGCTTAAAAACGAACACCGGGGAGCTGTTTTTT. Amino acid sequence: CASSLKTNTGELFF. The full variable domain, its missing parts supplied by reference TRBV7-9 and TRBJ2-2, is DTGVSQNPRHKITKRGQNVTFRCDPISEHNRLYWYRQTLGQGPEFLTYFQNEAQLEKSRLLSDRFSAERPKGSFSTLEIQRTEQGDSAMYLCASSLKTNTGELFFGEGSRLTVL.

This chain links TRBV5-1 with TRBJ2-7; 10 bases match TRBD1. From germline, CDR1 is SGHRS and CDR2 YFSETQ. This CDR3 has 15 residues. The V gene end was trimmed by 4 bases and the J gene end by 4 bases; junction bases not matched to a gene: 8. In nucleotides, the CDR3 is TGCGCCAGCAGCCCCCGACAGGGGGCTTCGTACGAGCAGTACTTC. This gives the protein CASSPRQGASYEQYF.

The chain combines TRBV4-1 with TRBJ1-2; possibly TRBD1 for D (6 bases). The CDR3 extends over 16 amino acids. V gave up 1 base and J gave up 3 bases, with 15 bases separating them. In germline, CDR1 is MGHRA, CDR2 YSYEKL. The CDR3 coding sequence is TGCGCCAGCAGCCAAGTTGTAAAAGGGGGGGACTATGGCTACACCTTC. This encodes CASSQVVKGGDYGYTF.

A few counts support this clonotype. The chain links TRBV20-1 to TRBJ1-5; D call uncertain. There are 13 residues in the CDR3. V lost 0 bases and J lost 1, with 4 bases in between. CDR1 is DFQATT, CDR2 SNEGSKA, per germline (reference sequence). The CDR3 DNA reads TGCAGTGCTAGAGATCTGAGCAATCAGCCCCAGCATTTT. It translates to CSARDLSNQPQHF.

This clonotype has only a few counts. V is TRBV20-1 and J is TRBJ2-1, with D unclear. V lost 3 bases and J lost 9, with 18 bases in between. This CDR3 comprises 14 residues. CDR1 and CDR2 (germline): DFQATT, SNEGSKA (reference sequence). This chain's CDR3 is CSASSARGSGEQFF. DNA for the CDR3: TGCAGTGCTAGCAGCGCCCGAGGATCGGGTGAGCAGTTCTTC.

As for this clonotype: Here the CDR3 omits its conserved ending phenylalanine or tryptophan, so a read error is the likely source. The DNA is left out, because the CDR3 cannot be placed on it with certainty; the CDR3 is given as TCRdb lists it. The gene calls are TRBV7-2 and TRBJ2-7; TRBD1 reflects the table's D call only, with no check against the DNA. Germline V gene lookup returns CDR1 SGHTA and CDR2 FQGNSA. The length of the CDR3 is 12 amino acids, counting both ends. The CDR3 sequence is CASSLVGTEHWY.